The entry that follows covers one T cell receptor (beta chain) sequence. Its antigen remains unknown. Time point indicated: persistent/refractory GD, antithyroid drugs over 5 years with positive TRAb. After RNA was extracted from PBMCs, the TCR library was made from it. This sample is drawn from a study of regulatory T cells in long-lasting Graves disease. General observations from the study: Reduced TCR diversity was observed in persistent Graves' patients versus newly diagnosed patients. The analysis examined peripheral blood only and excluded thyroid tissue.

CDR3-region Arm-PCR and iRepertoire HTBI primers produced the TCR beta libraries. Using its own MiXCR run on the multiplex PCR reads, TCRdb lists one record per CDR3 protein. The sample shows about 310,000 distinct CDR3 sequences, approximately 20% of them seen only once. V lost 4 bases and J lost 1, with 13 bases in between. Germline lookup yields CDR1 MNHEY and CDR2 SMNVEV (reference sequence). CDR3 length: 15 residues. The genes are TRBV27 and TRBJ2-5; D call uncertain. The clonotype comes from a female donor with Graves disease. Sequenced material: peripheral blood mononuclear cells (PBMCs), taken when the disease was refractory, from a patient treated with antithyroid drugs. The CDR3 here is CASSSDGIGQETQYF. CDR3 DNA sequence: TGTGCCAGCAGTTCGGATGGTATTGGCCAAGAGACCCAGTACTTC.